This entry lists 7 T cell receptor beta chains sequenced from one sample in a study of blood T cell repertoires in COVID-19. The table came from immunoSEQ multiplex PCR; TCRdb's copy has only in-frame clones and leaves some out. The sample shows hundreds of thousands of clones, over 85% of them seen only once. The sample comprised peripheral blood. The source of these receptors is a woman in her 30s with COVID-19, enrolled during active disease.

The V gene is TRBV14, the J gene TRBJ1-6; D may be TRBD1 (6 bases). V lost 1 base and J lost 7, with 11 bases in between. The CDR3 runs to 15 residues. Germline V lookup: CDR1 SGHDN, CDR2 FVKESK. CDR3 DNA sequence: TGTGCCAGCAGCCAAGGTGACAGGTGGAATTCACCCCTCCACTTT. The encoded protein is CASSQGDRWNSPLHF.

J is TRBJ1-6 and V is TRBV5-1; D ambiguous. The CDR3 is 12 amino acids. Germline V gene sequence: CDR1 SGHRS, CDR2 YFSETQ. V was clipped by 0 bases and J by 8 bases, with 3 bases between them. The CDR3 sequence is CASSLGDSPLHF. Written as DNA, the CDR3 is TGCGCCAGCAGCTTGGGAGATTCACCCCTCCACTTT.

The rearrangement links TRBV28 to TRBJ1-6; D is unclear. Trimming left V 6 bases short and J 10 bases short, with 13 bases between. Germline V lookup: CDR1 MDHEN, CDR2 SYDVKM. The CDR3 sequence is 13 residues long. CDR3 coding DNA: TGTGCCAGCAGAACCGACTTGTCCTCACCCCTCCACTTT. Translation gives CASRTDLSSPLHF.

The gene calls are TRBV25-1 and TRBJ2-3; perhaps TRBD2 as D (7 bases). Trimming took off 1 base at V and 6 bases at J, with 14 bases between the two ends. The CDR3 extends over 15 amino acids. The V gene's germline CDR1 is MGHDK and CDR2 SYGVNS. The CDR3 bases are TGTGCCAGCAGTGAATTAGGAGGGGGAGGGGATACGCAGTATTTT. This codes for CASSELGGGGDTQYF.

The V call is TRBV5-4, the J call TRBJ1-2; tentatively, D is TRBD1 (5 bases). Trimming removed 0 bases from V and 6 bases from J, with 18 bases in between. This CDR3 spans 16 amino acids. CDR1 is SGHNT, CDR2 YYREEE, per germline (reference sequence). CDR3 in DNA: TGTGCCAGCAGCTTGGCCTCGGGGAGGGGTTCGGATGGCTACACCTTC. The encoded protein is CASSLASGRGSDGYTF. The whole variable domain, filled in from reference TRBV5-4 and TRBJ1-2, reads ETGVTQSPTHLIKTRGQQVTLRCSSQSGHNTVSWYQQALGQGPQFIFQYYREEENGRGNFPPRFSGLQFPNYSSELNVNALELDDSALYLCASSLASGRGSDGYTFGSGTRLTVV.

V is TRBV5-5 and J is TRBJ2-7; 7 nucleotides agree with TRBD1. V lost 4 bases and J lost 1; bases outside the gene matches: 2. This CDR3 has 13 residues. Germline V gene sequence: CDR1 SGHKS, CDR2 YYEKEE (reference sequence). CDR3 DNA sequence: TGTGCCAGCAGCCGACAGGGTTCCTACGAGCAGTACTTC. It translates to CASSRQGSYEQYF.

This chain joins TRBV18 and TRBJ1-3; D ambiguous. The ends were cut back, 6 bases at V and 0 bases at J, with 9 bases in the middle. Per germline, CDR1 KGHSH and CDR2 LQKENI. The CDR3 contains 14 residues. CDR3 sequence reads: CASSLASSGNTIYF. The CDR3 nucleotides read TGTGCCAGCTCCCTCGCGAGCTCTGGAAACACCATATATTTT.